A selection of T cell receptor beta chains follows, all from one sample in a study of blood T cell repertoires in COVID-19. Sequenced by immunoSEQ multiplex PCR; TCRdb stores in-frame clones only, minus some. Among 60,000 to 75,000 clones listed, just over 70% were seen once. Sequenced: PBMCs or T cells enriched from blood (not recorded which). Receptors were obtained from a woman aged 60-75 years who had been exposed to COVID-19. CDR3s include the opening cysteine and the closing phenylalanine or tryptophan. A D gene is named only where the DNA matches it firmly. Clone sizes are given selectively: once, few, many, or a class where the clone is expanded.

V gene	clone size	J gene	CDR3 length	D gene	CDR3 protein	CDR3 DNA
TRBV4-1	many	TRBJ2-1	14	.	CASSHNGQGNEQFF	TGCGCCAGCAGCCATAACGGCCAGGGCAATGAGCAGTTCTTC
TRBV28	.	TRBJ2-7	17	.	CASSLPGASDIGYEQYF	TGTGCCAGCAGTTTACCAGGGGCGTCCGATATCGGGTACGAGCAGTACTTC
TRBV5-6	.	TRBJ2-1	15	TRBD1	CASSLGGTGSNEQFF	TGTGCCAGCAGCTTGGGAGGGACAGGCTCCAATGAGCAGTTCTTC
TRBV7-2	.	TRBJ2-6	19	TRBD1	CASSFTNPGQGIGANVLTF	TGTGCCAGCAGCTTCACCAATCCGGGACAGGGGATAGGGGCCAACGTCCTGACTTTC
TRBV9	.	TRBJ1-2	14	.	CASQSGHTNYGYTF	TGTGCCAGCCAGTCGGGACATACTAACTATGGCTACACCTTC
TRBV5-5	once	TRBJ1-5	14	.	CASRRDTINQPQHF	TGTGCCAGCAGAAGGGACACTATCAATCAGCCCCAGCATTTT
TRBV2	.	TRBJ2-6	16	.	CASSKGRLSGANVLTF	TGTGCCAGCAGTAAAGGGCGGCTCTCTGGGGCCAACGTCCTGACTTTC
TRBV21-1	few	TRBJ2-2	14	.	CASRTGGYTGELFF	TGTGCCAGCCGGACAGGGGGTTACACCGGGGAGCTGTTTTTT
TRBV27	.	TRBJ1-6	15	TRBD1	CASSRDRGPGSPLHF	TGTGCCAGCAGTAGGGACAGGGGGCCGGGATCACCCCTCCACTTT
TRBV5-1	few	TRBJ1-3	16	.	CASSLDGIYSGNTIYF	TGCGCCAGCAGCTTGGACGGGATATACTCTGGAAACACCATATATTTT
TRBV5-4	.	TRBJ2-7	13	TRBD1	CASSAQGPYEQYF	TGTGCCAGCAGCGCACAGGGGCCCTACGAGCAGTACTTC
TRBV7-2	.	TRBJ2-5	12	.	CASSLAGETQYF	TGTGCCAGCAGCTTAGCCGGTGAGACCCAGTACTTC
TRBV7-2	.	TRBJ1-6	14	.	CASSKGQSNSPLHF	TGTGCCAGCAGCAAAGGACAGAGTAATTCACCCCTCCACTTT
TRBV7-3	.	TRBJ2-3	17	TRBD1	CASSSEGTETYTDTQYF	TGTGCCAGCAGCTCAGAAGGGACAGAAACCTACACAGATACGCAGTATTTT
TRBV18	.	TRBJ1-1	13	.	CASSLRPGAEAFF	TGTGCCAGCTCTCTTCGACCGGGAGCGGAAGCTTTCTTT
TRBV30	few	TRBJ1-5	14	.	CAWSRLEEIQPQHF	TGTGCCTGGAGCCGATTGGAGGAAATCCAGCCCCAGCATTTT
TRBV6-5	.	TRBJ2-7	16	TRBD1	CASSYSKGTVPYEQYF	TGTGCCAGCAGTTACTCGAAAGGGACAGTGCCCTACGAGCAGTACTTC
TRBV5-5	.	TRBJ2-7	16	TRBD1	CASSLALTRTGGEQYF	TGTGCCAGCAGCTTGGCCTTGACCCGGACAGGGGGCGAGCAGTACTTC
TRBV5-4	.	TRBJ2-7	15	TRBD1	CASSLPGQGASEQYF	TGTGCCAGCAGCTTACCGGGACAGGGGGCTAGTGAGCAGTACTTC
TRBV10-3	.	TRBJ2-5	17	TRBD1	CAPHEDRGNHLQETQYF	TGTGCCCCCCACGAGGACAGGGGAAACCATCTCCAAGAGACCCAGTACTTC
TRBV19	.	TRBJ1-6	15	.	CASNPTVLYNSPLHF	TGTGCCAGTAACCCGACAGTCCTCTATAATTCACCCCTCCACTTT
TRBV10-3	.	TRBJ2-2	14	.	CAISGPTGTGELFF	TGTGCCATCAGTGGCCCCACTGGCACCGGGGAGCTGTTTTTT
TRBV30	few	TRBJ2-1	12	.	CAWSVGADEQFF	TGTGCCTGGAGTGTCGGTGCGGATGAGCAGTTCTTC